The table lists the clone carrying this T cell receptor beta chain with many counts. Under 3 months was the duration of disease in ophthalmopathy patients, who also had a Clinical Activity Score of at least 3 and a NOSPECS grade of at least 4. The study excluded patients with uncontrolled infection, other autoimmune disease, pregnancy or lactation. From more than 9.5 ml of fresh peripheral blood, PBMCs were isolated. There were TCR beta CDR3 regions amplified from RNA transcripts. HTBI primers drove first-round RT-PCR of the TCR CDR3. TCRdb used MiXCR to reprocess the multiplex PCR reads, holding one entry per CDR3 protein. The sample lists fewer than 500,000 distinct CDR3 sequences; over 12% were seen once. This entry belongs to a study of T cells in Graves' hyperthyroidism and ophthalmopathy. The wider study: Peripheral blood specimens were obtained at initial diagnosis, prior to any treatment.

The CDR3 consists of 18 residues. V trimming: 5 bases; J trimming: 4 bases; junction bases outside the gene matches: 13. CDR1 and CDR2 from the germline V gene are SGHVS and FQNEAQ. This sequence was found in a young man with Graves' ophthalmopathy. The V and J genes are TRBV7-8 and TRBJ2-5, with 13 nucleotides matching TRBD2. Sequencing was done on a sample of blood. The CDR3 region is CASSTPGLAGSEIETQYF. The CDR3 DNA sequence: TGTGCCAGCAGCACACCGGGACTAGCGGGGTCGGAGATAGAGACCCAGTACTTC.